This T cell receptor (beta chain) comes out of a study of cytomegalovirus exposure and HLA in healthy donors. PCR involved 60 Vbeta and 13 Jbeta primers. Libraries were prepared by immunoSEQ multiplex PCR; TCRdb keeps only in-frame clonotypes and omits some of them. The sample shows 150,000 to 200,000 clones, about 65% of them seen only once. Germline loops: CDR1 KGHSH, CDR2 LQKENI. CDR3 length equals 14 residues. V was clipped by 2 bases and J by 5 bases; unmatched bases: 5. The material sequenced was PBMCs. V is TRBV18 and J is TRBJ2-7, with 8 bases aligning to TRBD1. The TCR was taken from a girl aged 5-17 years in good health and CMV-seronegative. The CDR3 is CASSPFGQGDEQYF. The CDR3 nucleotides are TGTGCCAGCTCACCATTCGGACAGGGTGACGAGCAGTACTTC. Drawing the rest from reference TRBV18 and TRBJ2-7, the complete variable domain is NAGVMQNPRHLVRRRGQEARLRCSPMKGHSHVYWYRQLPEEGLKFMVYLQKENIIDESGMPKERFSAEFPKEGPSILRIQQVVRGDSAAYFCASSPFGQGDEQYFGPGTRLTVT.